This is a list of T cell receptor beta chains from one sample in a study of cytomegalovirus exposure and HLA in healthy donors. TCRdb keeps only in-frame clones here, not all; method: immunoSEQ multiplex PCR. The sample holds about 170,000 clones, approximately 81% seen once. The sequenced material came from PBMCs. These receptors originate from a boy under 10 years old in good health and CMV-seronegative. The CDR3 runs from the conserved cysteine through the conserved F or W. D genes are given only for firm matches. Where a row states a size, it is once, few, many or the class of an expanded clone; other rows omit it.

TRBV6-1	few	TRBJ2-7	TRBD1	CASLGQAYEQYF	TGTGCCAGCCTGGGACAGGCCTACGAGCAGTACTTC
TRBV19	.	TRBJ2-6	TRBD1	CASGQGGGANVLTF	TGTGCCAGCGGACAGGGCGGTGGGGCCAACGTCCTGACTTTC
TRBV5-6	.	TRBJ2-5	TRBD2	CASSLFGRAQETQYF	TGTGCCAGCAGCTTGTTCGGGAGGGCCCAAGAGACCCAGTACTTC
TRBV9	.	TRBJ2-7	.	CASSGGGAGRTYEQYF	TGTGCCAGCAGCGGGGGCGGGGCAGGGCGAACCTACGAGCAGTACTTC
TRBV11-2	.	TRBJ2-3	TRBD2	CASSLLESGGGADTQYF	TGTGCCAGCAGCTTACTCGAATCGGGAGGAGGGGCAGATACGCAGTATTTT
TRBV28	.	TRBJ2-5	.	CASNDRLGETQYF	TGTGCCAGCAACGATCGACTAGGCGAGACCCAGTACTTC
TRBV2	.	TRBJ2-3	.	CASSGVADTDTQYF	TGTGCCAGCAGTGGGGTAGCGGACACAGATACGCAGTATTTT
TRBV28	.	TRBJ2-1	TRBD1	CASSFHRGRNNEQFF	TGTGCCAGCAGTTTTCACAGGGGGCGGAACAATGAGCAGTTCTTC
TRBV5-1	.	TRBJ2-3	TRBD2	CASTVVGGRADTQYF	TGCGCCAGCACGGTCGTGGGAGGGAGGGCAGATACGCAGTATTTT
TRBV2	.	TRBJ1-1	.	CASSEPVLNTEAFF	TGTGCCAGCAGTGAACCAGTCCTGAACACTGAAGCTTTCTTT
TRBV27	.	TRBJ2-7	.	CASSFSTQSAIYEQYF	TGTGCCAGCAGTTTTAGTACCCAAAGCGCAATCTACGAGCAGTACTTC
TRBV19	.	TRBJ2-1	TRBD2	CAGDLAGGFLEQFF	TGTGCCGGGGATCTAGCGGGGGGCTTCCTGGAGCAGTTCTTC
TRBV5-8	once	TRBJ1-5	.	CASSFPLLQPQHF	TGTGCCAGCAGCTTCCCCCTACTCCAGCCCCAGCATTTT
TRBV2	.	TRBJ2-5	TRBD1	CASRFDREETQYF	TGTGCCAGCAGATTCGACAGGGAAGAGACCCAGTACTTC
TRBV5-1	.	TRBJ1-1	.	CASRPGYRVNTEAFF	TGCGCCAGCAGGCCTGGCTACAGGGTGAACACTGAAGCTTTCTTT
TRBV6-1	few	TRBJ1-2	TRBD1	CASSAGQGRGYTF	TGTGCCAGCAGCGCGGGACAGGGCCGAGGCTACACCTTC
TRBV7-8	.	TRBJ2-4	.	CASSPAQVGGNIQYF	TGTGCCAGCAGCCCCGCTCAGGTGGGGGGAAACATTCAGTACTTC
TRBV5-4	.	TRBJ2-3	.	CASSAQDTDTQYF	TGTGCCAGCAGCGCGCAGGACACAGATACGCAGTATTTT
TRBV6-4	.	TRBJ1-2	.	CASTGQNGYTF	TGTGCCAGCACCGGACAAAATGGCTACACCTTC
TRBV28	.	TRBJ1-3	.	CASSLVAGNTIYF	TGTGCCAGCAGTTTGGTGGCCGGAAACACCATATATTTT
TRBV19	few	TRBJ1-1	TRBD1	CASSTTTGRDTEAFF	TGTGCCAGTAGTACCACGACAGGGCGGGACACTGAAGCTTTCTTT
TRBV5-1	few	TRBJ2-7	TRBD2	CASSPGLAGGSPYEQYF	TGCGCCAGCAGCCCCGGACTAGCGGGAGGAAGTCCCTACGAGCAGTACTTC
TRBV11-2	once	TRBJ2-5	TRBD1	CASSSSGQGKETQYF	TGTGCCAGCAGCTCTAGCGGACAGGGGAAAGAGACCCAGTACTTC
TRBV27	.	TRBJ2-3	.	CASSLRRADTQYF	TGTGCCAGCAGTTTAAGACGGGCAGATACGCAGTATTTT
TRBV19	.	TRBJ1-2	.	CASSQGRNYGYTF	TGTGCCAGTAGTCAGGGGCGCAACTATGGCTACACCTTC
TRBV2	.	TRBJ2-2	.	CASRVGLQATGELFF	TGTGCCAGCAGGGTGGGACTTCAAGCCACCGGGGAGCTGTTTTTT
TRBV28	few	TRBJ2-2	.	CASSLSGYTGELFF	TGTGCCAGCAGTTTATCCGGGTACACCGGGGAGCTGTTTTTT